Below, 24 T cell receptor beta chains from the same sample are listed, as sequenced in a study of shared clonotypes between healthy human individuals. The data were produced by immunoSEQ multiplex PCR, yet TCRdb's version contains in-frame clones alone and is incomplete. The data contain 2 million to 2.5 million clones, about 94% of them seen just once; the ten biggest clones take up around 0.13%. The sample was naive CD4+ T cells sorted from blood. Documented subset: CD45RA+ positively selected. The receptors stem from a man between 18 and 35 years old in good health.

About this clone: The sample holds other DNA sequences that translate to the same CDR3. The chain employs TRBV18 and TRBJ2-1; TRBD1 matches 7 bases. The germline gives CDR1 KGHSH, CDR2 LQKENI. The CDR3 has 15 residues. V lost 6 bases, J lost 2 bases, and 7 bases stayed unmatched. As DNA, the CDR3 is TGTGCCAGCTCCCCCGGGCAGGGGGCCTACAATGAGCAGTTCTTC. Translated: CASSPGQGAYNEQFF.

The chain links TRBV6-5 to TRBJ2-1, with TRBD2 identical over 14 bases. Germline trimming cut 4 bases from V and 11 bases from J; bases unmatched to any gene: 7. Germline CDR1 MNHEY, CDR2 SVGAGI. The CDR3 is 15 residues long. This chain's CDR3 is CASSSGTSGRRKQFF. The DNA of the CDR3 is TGTGCCAGCAGTTCCGGGACTAGCGGGAGACGTAAGCAGTTCTTC.

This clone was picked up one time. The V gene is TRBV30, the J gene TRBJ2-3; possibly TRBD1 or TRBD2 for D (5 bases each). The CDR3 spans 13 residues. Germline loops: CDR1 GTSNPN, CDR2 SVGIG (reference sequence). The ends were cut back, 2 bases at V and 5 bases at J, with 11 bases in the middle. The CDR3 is CAWSRQGVDTQYF. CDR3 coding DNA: TGTGCCTGGAGTCGGCAGGGAGTAGATACGCAGTATTTT.

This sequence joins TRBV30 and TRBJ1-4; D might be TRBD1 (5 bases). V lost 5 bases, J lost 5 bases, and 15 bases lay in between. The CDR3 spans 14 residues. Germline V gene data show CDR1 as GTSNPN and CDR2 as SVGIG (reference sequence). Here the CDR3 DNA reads TGTGCCTGGGGGCCGGGGGGATCCAATGAAAAACTGTTTTTT. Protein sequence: CAWGPGGSNEKLFF.

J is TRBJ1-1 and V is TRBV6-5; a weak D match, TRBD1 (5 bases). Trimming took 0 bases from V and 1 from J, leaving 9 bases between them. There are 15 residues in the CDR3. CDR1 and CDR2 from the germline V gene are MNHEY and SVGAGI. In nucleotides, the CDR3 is TGTGCCAGCAGTTACTCCGGGACCCCGAACACTGAAGCTTTCTTT. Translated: CASSYSGTPNTEAFF.

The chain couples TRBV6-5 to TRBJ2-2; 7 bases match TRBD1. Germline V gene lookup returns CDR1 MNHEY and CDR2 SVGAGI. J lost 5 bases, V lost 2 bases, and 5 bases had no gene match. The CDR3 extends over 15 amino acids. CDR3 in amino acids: CASSYIQGDTGELFF. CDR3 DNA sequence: TGTGCCAGCAGTTACATCCAGGGGGATACCGGGGAGCTGTTTTTT.

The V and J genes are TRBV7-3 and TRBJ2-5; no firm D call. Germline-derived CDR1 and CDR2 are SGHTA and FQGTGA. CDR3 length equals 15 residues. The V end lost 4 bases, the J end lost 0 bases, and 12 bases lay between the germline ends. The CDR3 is CASSSGDTYQETQYF. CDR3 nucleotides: TGTGCCAGCAGCTCAGGAGACACATACCAAGAGACCCAGTACTTC.

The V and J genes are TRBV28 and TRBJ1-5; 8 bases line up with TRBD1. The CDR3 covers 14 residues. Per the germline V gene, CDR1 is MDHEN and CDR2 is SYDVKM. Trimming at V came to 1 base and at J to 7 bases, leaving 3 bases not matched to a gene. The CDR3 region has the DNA TGTGCCAGCAGTTTATTGGGACAGGTACAGCCCCAGCATTTT. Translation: CASSLLGQVQPQHF.

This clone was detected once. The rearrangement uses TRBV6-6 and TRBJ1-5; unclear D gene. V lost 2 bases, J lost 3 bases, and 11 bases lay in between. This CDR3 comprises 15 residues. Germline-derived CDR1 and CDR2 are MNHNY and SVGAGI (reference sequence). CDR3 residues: CASSYLGRYNQPQHF. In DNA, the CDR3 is TGTGCCAGCAGTTACCTTGGCCGTTACAATCAGCCCCAGCATTTT.

The CDR3 is CASSEASGRTGSNQPQHF. CDR3 in DNA: TGTGCCAGCAGTGAAGCATCTGGCCGGACAGGGAGCAATCAGCCCCAGCATTTT. The chain employs TRBV6-1 and TRBJ1-5; 8 bases map to TRBD1. This CDR3 region has 18 residues. Germline V gene sequence: CDR1 MNHNS, CDR2 SASEGT. Germline trimming cut 0 bases from V and 1 base from J; bases unmatched to any gene: 8.

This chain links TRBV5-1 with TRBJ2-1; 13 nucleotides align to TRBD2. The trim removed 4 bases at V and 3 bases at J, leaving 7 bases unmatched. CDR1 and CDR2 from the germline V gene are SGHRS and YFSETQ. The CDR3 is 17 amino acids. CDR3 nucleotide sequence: TGCGCCAGCAGCCCGGGGACTAGCGGGACCATCTACAATGAGCAGTTCTTC. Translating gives CASSPGTSGTIYNEQFF.

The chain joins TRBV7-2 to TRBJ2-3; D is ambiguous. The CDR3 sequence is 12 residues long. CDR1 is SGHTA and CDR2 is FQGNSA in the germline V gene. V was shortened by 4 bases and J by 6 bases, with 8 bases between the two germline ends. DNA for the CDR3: TGTGCCAGCAGCTACTACTCGGATACGCAGTATTTT. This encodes CASSYYSDTQYF.

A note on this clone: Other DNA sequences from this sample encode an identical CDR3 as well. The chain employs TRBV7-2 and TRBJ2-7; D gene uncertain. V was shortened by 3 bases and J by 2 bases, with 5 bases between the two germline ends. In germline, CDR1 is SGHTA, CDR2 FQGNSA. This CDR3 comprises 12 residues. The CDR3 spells CASSFNTYEQYF. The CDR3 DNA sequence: TGTGCCAGCAGCTTTAATACCTACGAGCAGTACTTC. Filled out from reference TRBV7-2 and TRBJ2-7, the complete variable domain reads GAGVSQSPSNKVTEKGKDVELRCDPISGHTALYWYRQSLGQGLEFLIYFQGNSAPDKSGLPSDRFSAERTGGSVSTLTIQRTQQEDSAVYLCASSFNTYEQYFGPGTRLTVT.

The CDR3, as DNA: TGTGCCAGTAGTATACCGAGCAGGAACACTGAAGCTTTCTTT. It is translated as CASSIPSRNTEAFF. This rearrangement joins TRBV19 to TRBJ1-1; D is undetermined. Germline CDR1 and CDR2: LNHDA and SQIVND (reference sequence). The CDR3 runs to 14 residues. Trimming pared 2 bases from V and 1 base from J, leaving 8 bases between.

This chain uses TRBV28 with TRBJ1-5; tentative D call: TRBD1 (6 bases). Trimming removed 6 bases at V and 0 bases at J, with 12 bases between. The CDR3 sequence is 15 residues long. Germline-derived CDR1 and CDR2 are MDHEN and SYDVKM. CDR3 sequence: CASRGTPNSNQPQHF. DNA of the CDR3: TGTGCCAGCAGGGGGACACCTAATAGCAATCAGCCCCAGCATTTT.

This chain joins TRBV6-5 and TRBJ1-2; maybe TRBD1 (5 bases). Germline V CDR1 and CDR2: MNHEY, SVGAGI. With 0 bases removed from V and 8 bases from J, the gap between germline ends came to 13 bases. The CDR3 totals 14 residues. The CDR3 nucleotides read TGTGCCAGCAGTTACTCGAGTCAGGGCGGCGGCTACACCTTC. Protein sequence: CASSYSSQGGGYTF.

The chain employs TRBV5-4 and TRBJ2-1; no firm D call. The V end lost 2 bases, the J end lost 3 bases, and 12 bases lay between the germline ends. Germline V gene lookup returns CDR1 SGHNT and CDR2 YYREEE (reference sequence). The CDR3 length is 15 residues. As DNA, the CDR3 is TGTGCCAGCAGCTTAAGCAGCGAACACTACAATGAGCAGTTCTTC. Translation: CASSLSSEHYNEQFF.

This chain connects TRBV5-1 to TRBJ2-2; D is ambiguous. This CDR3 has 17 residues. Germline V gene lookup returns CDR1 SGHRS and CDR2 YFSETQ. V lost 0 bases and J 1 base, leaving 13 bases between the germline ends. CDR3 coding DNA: TGCGCCAGCAGCTTGGACCCCGTGGTGGTGAACACCGGGGAGCTGTTTTTT. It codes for CASSLDPVVVNTGELFF.

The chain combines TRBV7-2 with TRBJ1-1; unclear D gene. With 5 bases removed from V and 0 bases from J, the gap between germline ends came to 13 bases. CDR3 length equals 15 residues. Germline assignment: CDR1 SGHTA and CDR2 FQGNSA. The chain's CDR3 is CASSLLLQVNTEAFF. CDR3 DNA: TGTGCCAGCAGCCTCCTTCTTCAGGTGAACACTGAAGCTTTCTTT.

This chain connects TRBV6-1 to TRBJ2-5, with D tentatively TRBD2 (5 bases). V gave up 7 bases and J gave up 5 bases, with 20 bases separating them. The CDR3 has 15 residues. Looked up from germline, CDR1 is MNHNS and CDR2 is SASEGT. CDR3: CASTYDRGTAETQYF. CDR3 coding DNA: TGTGCCAGCACATACGACCGGGGAACTGCTGAGACCCAGTACTTC.

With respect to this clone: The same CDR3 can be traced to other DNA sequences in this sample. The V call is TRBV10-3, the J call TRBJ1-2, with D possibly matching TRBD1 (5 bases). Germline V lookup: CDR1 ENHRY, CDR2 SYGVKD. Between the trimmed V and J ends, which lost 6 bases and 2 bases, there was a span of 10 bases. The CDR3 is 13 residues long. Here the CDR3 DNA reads TGTGCCATCAGCGACAGTGAGAACTATGGCTACACCTTC. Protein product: CAISDSENYGYTF.

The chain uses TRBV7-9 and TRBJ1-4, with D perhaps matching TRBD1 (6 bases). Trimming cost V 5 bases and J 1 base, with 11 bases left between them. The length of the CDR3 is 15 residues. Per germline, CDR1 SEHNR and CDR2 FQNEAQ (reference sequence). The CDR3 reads CASSPQGGTNEKLFF. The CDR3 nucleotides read TGTGCCAGCAGCCCACAGGGAGGAACTAATGAAAAACTGTTTTTT.

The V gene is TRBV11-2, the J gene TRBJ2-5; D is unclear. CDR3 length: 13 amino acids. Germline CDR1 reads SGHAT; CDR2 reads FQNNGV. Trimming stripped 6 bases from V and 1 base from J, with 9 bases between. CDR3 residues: CASRSWLQETQYF. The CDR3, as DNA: TGTGCCAGCAGGTCCTGGCTCCAAGAGACCCAGTACTTC.

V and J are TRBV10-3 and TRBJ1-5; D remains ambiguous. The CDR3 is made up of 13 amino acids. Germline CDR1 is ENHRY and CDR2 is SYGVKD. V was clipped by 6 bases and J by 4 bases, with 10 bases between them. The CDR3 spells CAIRKDGNQPQHF. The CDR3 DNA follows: TGTGCCATCAGAAAAGACGGGAATCAGCCCCAGCATTTT.